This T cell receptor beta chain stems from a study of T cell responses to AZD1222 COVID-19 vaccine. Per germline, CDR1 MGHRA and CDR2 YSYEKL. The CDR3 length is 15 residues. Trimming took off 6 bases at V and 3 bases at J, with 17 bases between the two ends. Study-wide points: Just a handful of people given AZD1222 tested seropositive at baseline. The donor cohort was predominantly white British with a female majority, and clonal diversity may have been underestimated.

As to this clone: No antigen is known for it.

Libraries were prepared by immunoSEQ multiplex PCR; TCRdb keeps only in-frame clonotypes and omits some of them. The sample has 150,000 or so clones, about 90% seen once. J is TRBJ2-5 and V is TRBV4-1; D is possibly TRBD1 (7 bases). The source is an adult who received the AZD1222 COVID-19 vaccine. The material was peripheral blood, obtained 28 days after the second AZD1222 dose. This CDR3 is CASRGLTGIEETQYF. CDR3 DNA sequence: TGCGCCAGCAGGGGACTGACAGGGATTGAAGAGACCCAGTACTTC.